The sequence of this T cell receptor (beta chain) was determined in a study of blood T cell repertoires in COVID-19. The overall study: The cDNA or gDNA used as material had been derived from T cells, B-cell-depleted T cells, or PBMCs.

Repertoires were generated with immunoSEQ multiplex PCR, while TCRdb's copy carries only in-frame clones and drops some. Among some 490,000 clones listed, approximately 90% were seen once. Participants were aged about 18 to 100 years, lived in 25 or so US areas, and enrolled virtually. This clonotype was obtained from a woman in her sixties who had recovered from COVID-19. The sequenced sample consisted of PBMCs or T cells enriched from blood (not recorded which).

The CDR3 is CASSNIRLNTEAFF. The CDR3 coding sequence is TGTGCCAGCAGTAATATCAGGTTGAACACTGAAGCTTTCTTT. V usage is TRBV28 and J usage is TRBJ1-1; no firm D call. The CDR3 is made up of 14 amino acids. The germline CDR1 and CDR2 sequences are MDHEN and SYDVKM. Trimming took off 5 bases at V and 0 bases at J, with 10 bases between the two ends. Variable domain in full (rest from reference TRBV28 and TRBJ1-1): DVKVTQSSRYLVKRTGEKVFLECVQDMDHENMFWYRQDPGLGLRLIYFSYDVKMKEKGDIPEGYSVSREKKERFSLILESASTNQTSMYLCASSNIRLNTEAFFGQGTRLTVV.